These 23 T cell receptor beta chains were all obtained from the same sample, sequenced in a study of CD8+CD57+ T cells in acquired aplastic anemia (dated by TCRdb to 2017 to 2018). Sequencing instrument: Illumina HiSeq 2000. Genomic DNA was used as template for profiling of TCR beta VDJ combinations and CDR3 sequences. The public sequencing data were trimmed at Q25 with fastp and processed into clonotypes with MiXCR by TCRdb, which kept only in-frame beta chains. Rows matching on CDR3 protein sequence are summarized as one entry with the most common DNA and genes. The sample yields about 110,000 distinct CDR3 sequences; around 53% were counted once. The ten largest clones capture roughly 34% of the sample. Input material: sorted CD4+, CD8+, or CD8+CD57+ T cells (not recorded which) from PBMCs. Source of these receptors: a human donor in good health, serving as a control.

The sample holds many counts of this clonotype. The J gene is TRBJ2-7, the V gene TRBV10-3, with D possibly matching TRBD1 (5 bases). The CDR3 length is 15 residues. Deletions cut 2 bases from V and 2 bases from J, with 13 bases between. The germline CDR1 and CDR2 sequences are ENHRY and SYGVKD. The DNA for the CDR3 is TGTGCCATCAGTGAGAAGGCAGGGTTAACCTACGAGCAGTACTTC. Its translation: CAISEKAGLTYEQYF.

The rearrangement uses TRBV29-1 and TRBJ2-1, with 7 bases lining up with TRBD1. Trimming at V came to 3 bases and at J to 10 bases, leaving 15 bases not matched to a gene. The CDR3 has 15 amino acids. Germline CDR1 SQVTM, CDR2 ANQGSEA. CDR3 region: CSVERGTGQADEQFF. DNA of the CDR3: TGCAGCGTTGAGAGGGGGACCGGACAGGCGGACGAGCAGTTCTTC.

A few counts support this clonotype. The rearrangement uses TRBV6-1 and TRBJ1-1; 7 positions agree with TRBD1. The CDR3 length is 14 residues. V lost 4 bases and J lost 5; bases outside the gene matches: 7. Germline V lookup: CDR1 MNHNS, CDR2 SASEGT. CDR3 nucleotide sequence: TGTGCCAGCAGTGGAGGAGGGGGCGCGACTGAAGCTTTCTTT. Protein product: CASSGGGGATEAFF.

The chain combines TRBV29-1 with TRBJ2-7, with a weak D call TRBD1 (7 bases). The CDR3 totals 13 residues. V was shortened by 5 bases and J by 7 bases, with 18 bases between the two germline ends. Per the germline V gene, CDR1 is SQVTM and CDR2 is ANQGSEA. This CDR3 is CSVPKEGAGEQYF. DNA for the CDR3: TGCAGCGTTCCTAAGGAGGGGGCAGGGGAGCAGTACTTC.

This clonotype was picked up many times. The chain carries TRBV7-2 and TRBJ2-7, with 7 bases matching TRBD2. The V gene end was trimmed by 5 bases and the J gene end by 0 bases; junction bases not matched to a gene: 10. Germline CDR1 SGHTA, CDR2 FQGNSA. The CDR3 sequence is 16 residues long. CDR3 bases: TGTGCCAGCAGCACCTACCCAAGCGGGACCTCCTACGAGCAGTACTTC. Amino acids: CASSTYPSGTSYEQYF.

The chain combines TRBV2 with TRBJ2-5, with 10 nucleotides matching TRBD1. The CDR3 sequence is 14 residues long. Unmatched junction bases numbered 3, after V lost 6 bases and J lost 2 bases. Germline V gene sequence: CDR1 SNHLY, CDR2 FYNNEI. CDR3 loop: CASRTGGPQETQYF. CDR3 nucleotides: TGTGCCAGCAGGACAGGGGGCCCACAAGAGACCCAGTACTTC.

Worth noting for this clonotype: One end of the junction does not line up with germline, which may come from a read error. This rearrangement joins TRBV24-1 to TRBJ2-1, with 7 bases identical to TRBD2. This CDR3 is 14 amino acids long. Germline CDR1 reads KGHDR; CDR2 reads SFDVKD. DNA for the CDR3: TGTGCCAGCAGAGGACTAGTAAAGGTCAATGGGCAGTTCTTC. This gives the protein CASRGLVKVNGQFF.

This clonotype was detected ten times or more. This sequence joins TRBV7-9 and TRBJ1-2; 8 bases agree with TRBD1. CDR1 is SEHNR and CDR2 is FQNEAQ in the germline V gene (reference sequence). V dropped 8 bases and J dropped 7; count of bases not matched to a gene: 9. The CDR3 runs 13 residues. The CDR3: CASGRQGAFGYTF. CDR3 nucleotides: TGTGCCAGCGGCCGGCAGGGGGCGTTTGGCTACACCTTC.

This clonotype has a count of ten or more. V and J are TRBV7-2 and TRBJ2-3, with 7 bases fitting TRBD2. The germline V gene encodes CDR1 SGHTA and CDR2 FQGNSA. This CDR3 comprises 15 residues. With V trimmed by 4 bases and J by 2 bases, 6 bases remained unmatched. The CDR3 DNA is TGTGCCAGCAGCTCTGGGGGGGGTTACACAGATACGCAGTATTTT. It codes for CASSSGGGYTDTQYF. The entire variable domain, with the rest obtained from reference TRBV7-2 and TRBJ2-3, is as follows: GAGVSQSPSNKVTEKGKDVELRCDPISGHTALYWYRQSLGQGLEFLIYFQGNSAPDKSGLPSDRFSAERTGGSVSTLTIQRTQQEDSAVYLCASSSGGGYTDTQYFGPGTRLTVL.

Turning to this clonotype: Lacking the conserved final phenylalanine or tryptophan, this CDR3 likely reflects a read error. The chain carries TRBV15 and TRBJ2-7, with a weak D call TRBD2 (6 bases). This CDR3 contains 14 residues. The V gene lost 1 base and the J gene lost 3 bases, with 10 bases spanning the gap. CDR1 and CDR2 from the germline V gene are LNHNV and YYDKDF (reference sequence). CDR3 sequence: CATSRADYLYEQYL. In DNA, the CDR3 is TGTGCCACCAGCAGAGCGGACTACCTCTACGAGCAGTACCTC.

This clonotype has a handful of counts. J is TRBJ2-3 and V is TRBV10-3; maybe TRBD2 (5 bases). V was trimmed by 6 bases and J by 4 bases, leaving 5 bases between them. Germline lookup yields CDR1 ENHRY and CDR2 SYGVKD. This CDR3 has 11 residues. The CDR3 coding sequence is TGTGCCATCAGGCGGGCAGATACGCAGTATTTT. Amino acid sequence: CAIRRADTQYF.

The table lists this clonotype with many counts. The V and J genes are TRBV7-8 and TRBJ1-5, with 9 bases identical to TRBD1. The germline CDR1 and CDR2 sequences are SGHVS and FQNEAQ. The CDR3 is 17 residues long. V dropped 5 bases and J dropped 0; count of bases not matched to a gene: 8. The CDR3: CASSVSGQGYSNQPQHF. The CDR3 region has the DNA TGTGCCAGCAGCGTTTCGGGACAGGGATATAGCAATCAGCCCCAGCATTTT.

This chain links TRBV9 with TRBJ2-7, with D possibly matching TRBD1 (5 bases). The CDR3 is 14 residues long. Germline loops: CDR1 SGDLS, CDR2 YYNGEE. V was shortened by 2 bases and J by 1 base, with 10 bases between the two germline ends. The CDR3 sequence: CASSVVDSSYEQYF. CDR3 in DNA: TGTGCCAGCAGCGTCGTAGACAGTTCCTACGAGCAGTACTTC.

Here the CDR3 DNA reads TGTGCCAGCTCACCAGTCGGGACAGCCTCTGGAAACACCATATATTTT. This translates into CASSPVGTASGNTIYF. The chain combines TRBV3-1 with TRBJ1-3; 7 bases are shared with TRBD1. Germline V gene lookup returns CDR1 LGHDT and CDR2 YNNKEL (reference sequence). CDR3 length equals 16 residues. Trimming cost V 8 bases and J 0 bases; bases outside gene matches: 10. Supplemented by reference TRBV3-1 and TRBJ1-3, the full variable domain reads DTAVSQTPKYLVTQMGNDKSIKCEQNLGHDTMYWYKQDSKKFLKIMFSYNNKELIINETVPNRFSPKSPDKAHLNLHINSLELGDSAVYFCASSPVGTASGNTIYFGEGSWLTVV.

This clonotype was observed many times. The chain joins TRBV10-1 to TRBJ2-7, with D unclear. The CDR3 extends over 14 amino acids. The V gene's germline CDR1 is WNHNN and CDR2 SYGVQD (reference sequence). V gave up 0 bases and J gave up 2 bases, with 8 bases separating them. This CDR3 is CASSESDGTYEQYF. DNA of the CDR3: TGCGCCAGCAGTGAGTCCGACGGAACCTACGAGCAGTACTTC.

The V gene is TRBV10-3, the J gene TRBJ2-7; no clear D gene. The J call is uncertain, as TRBJ2-5 better fits the DNA end. Per germline, CDR1 ENHRY and CDR2 SYGVKD. The CDR3 loop spans 12 amino acids. CDR3 sequence reads: CAISADEETQYF. The CDR3 nucleotides read TGTGCCATCAGCGCGGATGAAGAGACCCAGTACTTC.

This rearrangement joins TRBV7-9 to TRBJ2-7; the D gene is possibly TRBD2 (6 bases). From germline, CDR1 is SEHNR and CDR2 FQNEAQ (reference sequence). Trimming removed 1 base at V and 5 bases at J, with 15 bases between. The CDR3 runs to 15 residues. CDR3 in DNA: TGTGCCAGCAGCTTAGATCCCGGGAGAGCCCACGAGCAGTACTTC. This sequence encodes CASSLDPGRAHEQYF.

This clonotype was seen repeatedly, ten times or more. The CDR3 here is CASRDRGPFLDSEAFF. The CDR3, as DNA: TGTGCCAGCAGGGACAGGGGCCCCTTTTTGGATTCTGAAGCTTTCTTT. This chain joins TRBV2 and TRBJ1-1, with 9 bases identical to TRBD1. V lost 6 bases to trimming and J lost 6 bases; unmatched junction nucleotides: 14. CDR1 is SNHLY and CDR2 is FYNNEI in the germline V gene. The CDR3 consists of 16 residues.

The chain has TRBV25-1 and TRBJ2-7, with D perhaps matching TRBD1 or TRBD2 (6 bases each). The CDR3 totals 14 residues. Trimming cost V 4 bases and J 5 bases, with 15 bases left between them. CDR1 is MGHDK, CDR2 SYGVNS, per germline. DNA of the CDR3: TGTGCCAGCAGTGGGGGGGCAGGGTCCCACGAGCAGTACTTC. Its protein product is CASSGGAGSHEQYF.

The rearrangement links TRBV6-5 to TRBJ2-7; 10 nucleotides align to TRBD1. Germline assignment: CDR1 MNHEY and CDR2 SVGAGI. After removal of 2 bases from V and 6 bases from J, the junction contained 10 bases not matched to a gene. The CDR3 runs to 16 residues. The CDR3 nucleotides are TGTGCCAGCAGTTACCAACCGGGACAGGGGCGAGGCGAGCAGTACTTC. Protein product: CASSYQPGQGRGEQYF.

The chain uses TRBV29-1 and TRBJ2-3, with D possibly being TRBD1 or TRBD2 (5 bases each). Germline V gives CDR1 SQVTM, CDR2 ANQGSEA. The CDR3 has 12 residues. The V and J ends lost 4 bases and 8 bases respectively, with 13 bases between them. This CDR3 is CSVGTVGGTQYF. The CDR3 DNA reads as TGCAGCGTTGGGACCGTTGGGGGTACGCAGTATTTT.

This clonotype was counted many times. This chain joins TRBV12-3 or TRBV12-4 and TRBJ1-1; D uncertain. The V end was cut by 3 bases, the J end by 4 bases, with 12 bases between. This CDR3 has 14 amino acids. As DNA, the CDR3 is TGTGCCAGCAGTTTGAATTCAGGCTCCACTGAAGCTTTCTTT. It codes for CASSLNSGSTEAFF.

The chain couples TRBV5-1 to TRBJ2-3; tentative D call: TRBD1 (6 bases). V was pared by 4 bases and J by 1 base, with 13 bases between. The germline V gene has CDR1 SGHRS and CDR2 YFSETQ. This CDR3 spans 15 amino acids. CDR3 loop: CASSVGKGGTDTQYF. DNA for the CDR3: TGCGCCAGCAGCGTCGGGAAGGGGGGCACAGATACGCAGTATTTT.